The 30 T cell receptor beta chains in this list originate from one sample, sequenced in a study of CD8 T cells in Susac syndrome. Random hexamers were used to reverse transcribe the RNA input (roughly 0.5 to 1 ug). Each CDR3 protein gets one entry after TCRdb re-called the immunoSEQ multiplex PCR reads with MiXCR. This sample has about 140,000 distinct CDR3 sequences; almost 96% occur once, and the top ten carry 0.065% to 0.095%. The sequencing input was CD4+ T cells from PBMCs. The source is a human donor with Susac syndrome.

The gene calls are TRBV14 and TRBJ2-3; D might be TRBD2 (5 bases). This CDR3 is 13 amino acids long. The V gene's germline CDR1 is SGHDN and CDR2 FVKESK. The V end lost 1 base, the J end lost 5 bases, and 7 bases lay between the germline ends. The chain's CDR3 is CASSQGAGDTQYF. The CDR3 DNA is TGTGCCAGCAGCCAAGGTGCGGGAGATACGCAGTATTTT.

The chain employs TRBV5-6 and TRBJ2-3; 12 bases are shared with TRBD2. The CDR3 spans 15 residues. The germline V gene encodes CDR1 SGHDT and CDR2 YYEEEE. Trimming at V came to 0 bases and at J to 6 bases, leaving 2 bases not matched to a gene. The CDR3, as DNA: TGTGCCAGCAGCTTGGATCTAGCGGGAGGGGATACGCAGTATTTT. It is translated as CASSLDLAGGDTQYF.

This clonotype was detected a few times. V gene TRBV5-5 combines with J gene TRBJ1-3; 7 bases match TRBD1. J lost 0 bases, V lost 2 bases, and 2 bases had no gene match. Germline loops: CDR1 SGHKS, CDR2 YYEKEE (reference sequence). The CDR3 is 15 amino acids. The CDR3 region is CASSLGTDSGNTIYF. CDR3 sequence (DNA): TGTGCCAGCAGCTTAGGGACAGACTCTGGAAACACCATATATTTT. Based on the CDR3 plus reference TRBV5-5 and TRBJ1-3, the full variable domain is DAGVTQSPTHLIKTRGQQVTLRCSPISGHKSVSWYQQVLGQGPQFIFQYYEKEERGRGNFPDRFSARQFPNYSSELNVNALLLGDSALYLCASSLGTDSGNTIYFGEGSWLTVV.

The chain combines TRBV12-3 or TRBV12-4 with TRBJ1-5, with D possibly matching TRBD1 (5 bases). The CDR3 has 14 residues. The germline V and J ends were trimmed by 7 bases and 6 bases, with 16 bases remaining between them. The CDR3 protein is CASTLGGFSQPQHF. The CDR3 DNA follows: TGTGCCAGCACCCTGGGGGGGTTCAGTCAGCCCCAGCATTTT.

The chain has TRBV10-3 and TRBJ1-1; D might be TRBD1 (5 bases). Germline V gene data show CDR1 as ENHRY and CDR2 as SYGVKD. The V end lost 6 bases, the J end lost 3 bases, and 11 bases lay between the germline ends. This CDR3 is 13 amino acids long. The CDR3 DNA follows: TGTGCCATCAGATCCAGGGATGACACTGAAGCTTTCTTT. Translating gives CAIRSRDDTEAFF.

V and J are TRBV4-1 and TRBJ2-3; no definite D call. The germline gives CDR1 MGHRA, CDR2 YSYEKL. The CDR3 is 11 amino acids. Trimming took off 2 bases at V and 8 bases at J, with 5 bases between the two ends. The CDR3 DNA sequence: TGCGCCAGCAGCCAAAACCGTACGCAGTATTTT. Translated: CASSQNRTQYF.

Here the CDR3 reads CASSLLIGGSTDTQYF. The CDR3, as DNA: TGTGCCAGCAGCCTCCTAATTGGGGGGAGCACAGATACGCAGTATTTT. The V call is TRBV9, the J call TRBJ2-3; possible D gene TRBD2, 6 bases. Germline V gene sequence: CDR1 SGDLS, CDR2 YYNGEE. V lost 4 bases and J lost 0, with 15 bases in between. The CDR3 extends over 16 amino acids.

This clonotype was seen only a few times. The chain combines TRBV7-2 with TRBJ1-4; the D gene is possibly TRBD1 (6 bases). Germline values: CDR1 SGHTA, CDR2 FQGNSA. With 5 bases removed from V and 0 bases from J, the gap between germline ends came to 10 bases. The CDR3 is 15 residues long. Written as DNA, the CDR3 is TGTGCCAGCAGCCCCAGGGGCCCAACTAATGAAAAACTGTTTTTT. This encodes CASSPRGPTNEKLFF.

This clonotype is a singleton in its sample. CDR3 coding DNA: TGTGCCAGCAGTCATCGGGGGGGACAAGAGACCCAGTACTTC. It translates to CASSHRGGQETQYF. This chain connects TRBV12-3 or TRBV12-4 to TRBJ2-5; 8 nucleotides align to TRBD2. The CDR3 has 14 amino acids. Losses at the gene ends were 5 bases for V and 2 bases for J; bases not matched to a gene: 4.

The chain couples TRBV4-1 to TRBJ2-2; the D gene is possibly TRBD1 (5 bases). CDR1 is MGHRA, CDR2 YSYEKL, per germline. The CDR3 consists of 14 residues. The germline V and J ends were trimmed by 1 base and 6 bases, with 9 bases remaining between them. Here the CDR3 reads CASSQVNRPGELFF. The CDR3 DNA reads as TGCGCCAGCAGCCAAGTGAACAGGCCCGGGGAGCTGTTTTTT.

This chain links TRBV21-1 with TRBJ2-1; the DNA was not used to check the table's D call, TRBD1. TRBV21-1 is listed as a pseudogene. This CDR3 comprises 12 residues. DNA of the CDR3: TGTGCCAGCCTCGACCCGGTGGGTGAGCAGTTCTTC. Residues: CASLDPVGEQFF.

This chain links TRBV5-1 with TRBJ1-2; D not certain. Trimming left V 4 bases short and J 7 bases short, with 23 bases between. Germline V gene sequence: CDR1 SGHRS, CDR2 YFSETQ. This CDR3 has 16 residues. CDR3 sequence (DNA): TGCGCCAGCAGCCAAGTCGTTGGGGTCTCTCACTCTGGCTACACCTTC. This translates into CASSQVVGVSHSGYTF.

The chain links TRBV15 to TRBJ1-5, with 7 bases that match TRBD1. The length of the CDR3 is 13 residues. Germline V gives CDR1 LNHNV, CDR2 YYDKDF (reference sequence). V lost 6 bases and J lost 7; bases outside the gene matches: 6. CDR3 amino acids: CATRGQDGQPQHF. The DNA of the CDR3 is TGTGCCACCAGAGGACAGGATGGACAGCCCCAGCATTTT.

CDR3 amino acids: CATSDSSGFNGEQFF. The CDR3 DNA is TGTGCCACCAGTGATTCTTCAGGGTTCAATGGTGAGCAGTTCTTC. The rearrangement links TRBV24-1 to TRBJ2-1, with D tentatively TRBD1 (5 bases). Germline V lookup: CDR1 KGHDR, CDR2 SFDVKD. Trimming removed 2 bases at V and 9 bases at J, with 16 bases between. The CDR3 is made up of 15 amino acids.

CDR3 residues: CSAHIGGNEKLFF. For the CDR3, the DNA is TGCAGTGCCCACATAGGGGGAAATGAAAAACTGTTTTTT. V gene TRBV20-1 combines with J gene TRBJ1-4; TRBD1 is a possible D gene (6 bases). The V end lost 6 bases, the J end lost 5 bases, and 13 bases lay between the germline ends. Germline lookup yields CDR1 DFQATT and CDR2 SNEGSKA (reference sequence). The CDR3 extends over 13 amino acids.

The chain employs TRBV4-1 and TRBJ2-1; 13 positions agree with TRBD2. CDR1 MGHRA and CDR2 YSYEKL come from the germline V gene. The CDR3 loop spans 16 amino acids. After removal of 2 bases from V and 9 bases from J, the junction contained 7 bases not matched to a gene. This CDR3 is CASSQPTSGRKAEQFF. For the CDR3, the DNA is TGCGCCAGCAGCCAACCGACTAGCGGGAGGAAGGCTGAGCAGTTCTTC.

This chain uses TRBV4-2 with TRBJ1-1; no reliable D call. Germline values: CDR1 LGHNA, CDR2 YNFKEQ. Trimming cost V 2 bases and J 5 bases, with 9 bases left between them. CDR3 length: 13 amino acids. The CDR3 coding sequence is TGTGCCAGCAGCCAACAGGTTTGGACTGAAGCTTTCTTT. Amino acids: CASSQQVWTEAFF.

The chain couples TRBV7-9 to TRBJ1-5; unclear D gene. Germline V gives CDR1 SEHNR, CDR2 FQNEAQ (reference sequence). The V gene lost 5 bases and the J gene lost 4 bases, with 12 bases spanning the gap. The CDR3 consists of 14 residues. Here the CDR3 reads CASSRKDGNQPQHF. The CDR3 DNA sequence: TGTGCCAGCAGCCGGAAGGACGGAAATCAGCCCCAGCATTTT.

The chain links TRBV18 to TRBJ2-1; 10 bases agree with TRBD2. V was pared by 5 bases and J by 7 bases, with 14 bases of the junction left unmatched. CDR1 is KGHSH, CDR2 LQKENI, per germline. CDR3 length: 17 residues. Here the CDR3 reads CASSSTLAGHGENEQFF. The CDR3 DNA reads as TGTGCCAGCTCATCCACACTAGCGGGGCATGGGGAGAATGAGCAGTTCTTC.

The gene calls are TRBV5-4 and TRBJ1-2; 7 positions match TRBD1. The V segment lost 4 bases and the J segment 2 bases; nucleotides outside the gene matches: 8. The CDR3 length is 15 residues. Looked up from germline, CDR1 is SGHNT and CDR2 is YYREEE (reference sequence). In DNA form, the CDR3 reads TGTGCCAGCAGCGGACCCGGGACAGACAACTATGGCTACACCTTC. This gives the protein CASSGPGTDNYGYTF.

This clonotype was counted a single time. The chain has TRBV7-2 and TRBJ2-1; 14 bases match TRBD2. The germline V gene has CDR1 SGHTA and CDR2 FQGNSA. The CDR3 has 15 residues. V trimming: 7 bases; J trimming: 9 bases; junction bases outside the gene matches: 8. CDR3 in amino acids: CASNLGLAGEGEQFF. The CDR3 coding sequence is TGTGCCAGCAACTTGGGACTAGCGGGAGAGGGTGAGCAGTTCTTC. Using reference TRBV7-2 and TRBJ2-1 for the parts outside the CDR3, the full variable domain is GAGVSQSPSNKVTEKGKDVELRCDPISGHTALYWYRQSLGQGLEFLIYFQGNSAPDKSGLPSDRFSAERTGGSVSTLTIQRTQQEDSAVYLCASNLGLAGEGEQFFGPGTRLTVL.

The chain links TRBV20-1 to TRBJ2-5, with 7 bases matching TRBD1. Germline V CDR1 and CDR2: DFQATT, SNEGSKA (reference sequence). This CDR3 contains 14 residues. The ends lost 0 bases at V and 4 bases at J; junction bases unmatched: 5. The chain's CDR3 is CSAREPGQLETQYF. DNA for the CDR3: TGCAGTGCTAGAGAGCCGGGACAGCTAGAGACCCAGTACTTC.

The chain recombines TRBV4-1 with TRBJ2-7; TRBD2 matches at 11 bases. The CDR3 runs to 17 residues. Germline lookup yields CDR1 MGHRA and CDR2 YSYEKL. Trimming removed 3 bases from V and 3 bases from J; junction bases left unmatched: 10. The CDR3 nucleotides read TGCGCCAGCAGCCAGGGCGCGACCGGGACTAGCGGCTACGAGCAGTACTTC. This encodes CASSQGATGTSGYEQYF.

J is TRBJ1-2 and V is TRBV20-1; no clear D gene. The germline V gene encodes CDR1 DFQATT and CDR2 SNEGSKA (reference sequence). Trimming removed 2 bases at V and 8 bases at J, with 21 bases between. The CDR3 is 15 residues long. CDR3 amino acids: CSARPPGRPEGGYTF. The CDR3 nucleotides read TGCAGTGCTAGACCTCCTGGACGGCCGGAGGGAGGCTACACCTTC.

The chain combines TRBV7-9 with TRBJ2-7; D is ambiguous. This CDR3 region has 16 residues. Trimming left V 0 bases short and J 2 bases short, with 14 bases between. Germline V lookup: CDR1 SEHNR, CDR2 FQNEAQ (reference sequence). The CDR3: CASSLAHVLGPYEQYF. CDR3 in DNA: TGTGCCAGCAGCTTAGCGCATGTCCTAGGGCCCTACGAGCAGTACTTC.

The chain joins TRBV24-1 to TRBJ2-1; 9 bases fit TRBD1. V shed 7 bases and J 6 bases; nucleotides not matched to a gene: 15. Germline CDR1 is KGHDR and CDR2 is SFDVKD. CDR3 length equals 17 residues. The CDR3 DNA is TGTGCCACCAGCCCTGGGGGGACAGGGATAAGAGGCAATGAGCAGTTCTTC. Residues: CATSPGGTGIRGNEQFF.

The V gene is TRBV20-1, the J gene TRBJ2-2; no definite D call. The CDR3 is 14 residues long. V was cut by 2 bases and J by 6 bases, with 13 bases left in between. Germline CDR1 DFQATT, CDR2 SNEGSKA (reference sequence). The CDR3 DNA is TGCAGTGCTAGAAGACTCCAAGTTTCCGGGGAGCTGTTTTTT. Translating it yields CSARRLQVSGELFF.

The rearrangement uses TRBV5-1 and TRBJ2-3, with a weak D call TRBD1 (5 bases). The length of the CDR3 is 14 residues. Trimming pared 4 bases from V and 2 bases from J, leaving 11 bases between. Germline V gene lookup returns CDR1 SGHRS and CDR2 YFSETQ. The CDR3 region is CASSDSQVTDTQYF. The CDR3 coding sequence is TGCGCCAGCAGCGACAGCCAAGTCACAGATACGCAGTATTTT.

The chain joins TRBV4-1 to TRBJ1-3, with a weak D call TRBD1 (6 bases). This CDR3 contains 15 residues. V lost 4 bases and J lost 1, with 11 bases in between. Per the germline V gene, CDR1 is MGHRA and CDR2 is YSYEKL. The CDR3 nucleotides are TGCGCCAGCAGCCGAACAGGGAGTTCTGGAAACACCATATATTTT. Translation: CASSRTGSSGNTIYF.

This chain uses TRBV24-1 with TRBJ2-1, with TRBD1 matching 9 bases. The V gene end was trimmed by 5 bases and the J gene end by 6 bases; junction bases not matched to a gene: 7. Per germline, CDR1 KGHDR and CDR2 SFDVKD. This CDR3 spans 15 amino acids. The CDR3 here is CATSARDRDANEQFF. Written as DNA, the CDR3 is TGTGCCACCAGTGCCCGGGACAGGGACGCCAATGAGCAGTTCTTC.